This T cell receptor beta chain was profiled in a study of blood T cell repertoires in COVID-19. Germline CDR1 MNHEY, CDR2 SVGAGI. V lost 10 bases to trimming and J lost 9 bases; unmatched junction nucleotides: 12. CDR3 length: 14 residues. The Seattle patients joined while their infection was active and were tracked longitudinally afterward. Measured with immunoSEQ multiplex PCR; TCRdb has only the in-frame clones, and not every one. The table shows about 340,000 clones, with 88% occurring only once. The TCR sequence derives from a woman between 65 and 79 years old with COVID-19, enrolled during active disease. This chain uses TRBV6-5 with TRBJ2-1; 10 nucleotides match TRBD1. Input material: peripheral blood. The CDR3 coding sequence is TGTGCCACCAAGACAGGGGGCCTGGGGGCTGAGCAGTTCTTC. Amino acids: CATKTGGLGAEQFF.